This T cell receptor beta chain derives from a study of T cell therapy after organ transplantation. The CDR3 has 16 amino acids. Germline V lookup: CDR1 SGHDT, CDR2 YYEEEE. Trimming stripped 0 bases from V and 4 bases from J, with 13 bases between. Study-level findings and limits: Nonresponders had marked pretherapy clonal expansions and little post-therapy change.

Profiled with immunoSEQ multiplex PCR; TCRdb holds only in-frame clones, not every one. The data hold about 20,000 clones, with roughly 84% observed a single time. In regard to this clone: The antigen is not known.

Stated time point: 20-29 weeks after completion of therapy. The source was CD8+ T cells from blood, collected after autologous CMV-specific T cell therapy. The rearrangement uses TRBV5-6 and TRBJ2-2, with D possibly called TRBD1 or TRBD2 (6 bases each). The TCR was taken from a human patient who had received a solid organ transplant and had CMV disease. Some T cells may be transferred from the graft donor. The CDR3: CASSLDPGAITGELFF. CDR3 nucleotides: TGTGCCAGCAGCTTGGACCCGGGGGCGATCACCGGGGAGCTGTTTTTT.